This T cell receptor beta chain was recorded in a study of spatial heterogeneity in lung cancer. The presence of a unique molecular identifier marked each TCR cDNA molecule. TCRdb fed the 5' RACE reads into MiXCR, producing one record per CDR3 protein. The sample contains 9,500 to 11,000 distinct CDR3 sequences, about 5.5% of which appear only once. Whole-study results and caveats: The number of expanded tumor alpha and beta chains correlated with mutation number. Alpha and beta chain coverage of tumor T cells was estimated at about 7% and 13%, respectively.

The CDR3 spans 13 residues. Germline CDR1 SQVTM, CDR2 ANQGSEA. V dropped 6 bases and J dropped 2 bases, with 13 bases sitting between them. Time point in this sample: sample taken at primary tumor resection. The donors comprised about 65 untreated early-stage non-small cell lung cancer patients. Sequencing covered unsorted whole RNA taken from tumor, nontumor lung or frozen PBMC. As for this clonotype: Antigen: not known. The size of this beta chain means little, since it is a stray read in a library made for alpha chains.

The sequence came from a male donor with early-stage non-small cell lung cancer. This chain connects TRBV29-1 to TRBJ2-5, with D possibly TRBD2 on 8 matching bases. The sample consisted of lung tumor tissue, taken at surgery. CDR3 amino acids: CSVREGAQETQYF. CDR3 coding DNA: TGCAGCGTCCGGGAGGGGGCTCAAGAGACCCAGTACTTC.